A single sample gave rise to the 23 T cell receptor beta chains below, sequenced in a study of blood T cell repertoires in COVID-19. Only in-frame clones appear in the TCRdb table, and some are missing; sequencing was by immunoSEQ multiplex PCR. The sample lists 200,000 to 250,000 clones, 92% occurring once. Sequenced: peripheral blood. The receptor set was obtained from a man between 25 and 39 years old with acute or convalescent COVID-19.

This rearrangement joins TRBV4-1 to TRBJ1-4; D possibly corresponds to TRBD1 (5 bases). Germline CDR1 is MGHRA and CDR2 is YSYEKL. Trimming removed 0 bases at V and 5 bases at J, with 10 bases between. This CDR3 has 15 residues. DNA of the CDR3: TGCGCCAGCAGCCAAGAGGGGGGGAGGAATGAAAAACTGTTTTTT. Its protein is CASSQEGGRNEKLFF.

The chain links TRBV7-9 to TRBJ2-1; D not resolved. This CDR3 comprises 12 residues. Germline V gene data show CDR1 as SEHNR and CDR2 as FQNEAQ (reference sequence). V lost 1 base, J lost 7 bases, and 5 bases lay in between. The DNA of the CDR3 is TGTGCCAGCAGCTTAGGCAGAAATGAGCAGTTCTTC. This gives the protein CASSLGRNEQFF.

V and J are TRBV6-5 and TRBJ2-7; 10 bases are shared with TRBD2. Germline V CDR1 and CDR2: MNHEY, SVGAGI. The CDR3 sequence is 15 residues long. The junction had 13 bases not matched to a gene; V was cut back by 7 bases and J by 7 bases. CDR3 amino acids: CASIVLAGTGWEQYF. In DNA form, the CDR3 reads TGTGCCAGCATTGTACTAGCGGGGACGGGGTGGGAGCAGTACTTC.

The DNA of the CDR3 is TGTGCCAGTAGTATTACCCTGGCGGCCGGCCAAGAGACCCAGTACTTC. Encoded protein: CASSITLAAGQETQYF. This sequence joins TRBV19 and TRBJ2-5; no clear D gene. Trimming pared 3 bases from V and 1 base from J, leaving 15 bases between. This CDR3 has 16 residues. Germline CDR1 is LNHDA and CDR2 is SQIVND (reference sequence).

This chain joins TRBV10-3 and TRBJ2-7, with D perhaps matching TRBD2 (7 bases). The V gene lost 7 bases and the J gene lost 0 bases, with 19 bases spanning the gap. Per the germline V gene, CDR1 is ENHRY and CDR2 is SYGVKD. This CDR3 is 16 amino acids long. This chain's CDR3 is CAITDPGAGDSYEQYF. The DNA for the CDR3 is TGTGCCATCACCGATCCAGGGGCGGGAGACTCCTACGAGCAGTACTTC.

The J gene is TRBJ1-1, the V gene TRBV5-6; TRBD1 matches 11 bases. The junction had 2 bases not matched to a gene; V was cut back by 3 bases and J by 7 bases. This CDR3 region has 13 residues. Germline CDR1 is SGHDT and CDR2 is YYEEEE. The CDR3 spells CASSWDRGNEAFF. The DNA of the CDR3 is TGTGCCAGCAGCTGGGACAGGGGGAATGAAGCTTTCTTT. The variable domain in full, with the rest retrieved from reference TRBV5-6 and TRBJ1-1, is DAGVTQSPTHLIKTRGQQVTLRCSPKSGHDTVSWYQQALGQGPQFIFQYYEEEERQRGNFPDRFSGHQFPNYSSELNVNALLLGDSALYLCASSWDRGNEAFFGQGTRLTVV.

This clone was recorded once. The genes are TRBV7-9 and TRBJ2-7, with D tentatively TRBD2 (6 bases). Trimming removed 3 bases at V and 3 bases at J, with 9 bases between. This CDR3 is built from 13 residues. Germline CDR1 reads SEHNR; CDR2 reads FQNEAQ (reference sequence). CDR3 coding DNA: TGTGCCAGCAGCTTCCCGGGAGACTACGAGCAGTACTTC. It translates to CASSFPGDYEQYF.

The chain joins TRBV28 to TRBJ2-3, with D tentatively TRBD2 (7 bases). CDR3 length equals 17 residues. The germline V and J ends were trimmed by 6 bases and 6 bases, with 25 bases remaining between them. Germline V gene data show CDR1 as MDHEN and CDR2 as SYDVKM. The CDR3 DNA sequence: TGTGCCAGCAGGGAAACCTCCGGGCGGGGGCCGTGGGATACGCAGTATTTT. Its protein product is CASRETSGRGPWDTQYF.

The chain links TRBV6-1 to TRBJ2-7, with a weak D call TRBD2 (6 bases). Germline-derived CDR1 and CDR2 are MNHNS and SASEGT. The CDR3 is made up of 15 amino acids. Trimming removed 2 bases from V and 4 bases from J, with 15 bases in between. CDR3 DNA: TGTGCCAGCAGTGAACCCCAGCGGGTTCGTTACGAGCAGTACTTC. Its protein product is CASSEPQRVRYEQYF.

This rearrangement joins TRBV5-8 to TRBJ1-1; possibly TRBD1 for D (6 bases). The CDR3 is 15 amino acids. The V and J ends lost 8 bases and 5 bases respectively, with 22 bases between them. Germline V lookup: CDR1 SGHTS, CDR2 YDEGEE. The CDR3 region is CASFGYSGDDTEAFF. CDR3 in DNA: TGTGCCAGTTTTGGGTACTCAGGGGATGATACTGAAGCTTTCTTT. Full variable domain (rest looked up from reference TRBV5-8 and TRBJ1-1): EAGVTQSPTHLIKTRGQQATLRCSPISGHTSVYWYQQALGLGLQFLLWYDEGEERNRGNFPPRFSGRQFPNYSSELNVNALELEDSALYLCASFGYSGDDTEAFFGQGTRLTVV.

This chain uses TRBV28 with TRBJ2-1; 9 nucleotides agree with TRBD2. Trimming took 4 bases from V and 0 from J; bases not matched to a gene: 4. The germline gives CDR1 MDHEN, CDR2 SYDVKM. The CDR3 runs to 16 residues. CDR3: CASSSSLAGSYNEQFF. The DNA for the CDR3 is TGTGCCAGCAGTTCATCACTAGCGGGCTCCTACAATGAGCAGTTCTTC.

This sequence joins TRBV5-1 and TRBJ2-7, with a tentative D call TRBD1 (5 bases). CDR3 length: 14 amino acids. The ends were cut back, 5 bases at V and 2 bases at J, with 14 bases in the middle. The germline V gene has CDR1 SGHRS and CDR2 YFSETQ. The CDR3 DNA sequence: TGCGCCAGCAGTTTTGTTCAGGGTCCCTACGAGCAGTACTTC. Its protein product is CASSFVQGPYEQYF. Drawing the rest from reference TRBV5-1 and TRBJ2-7, the complete variable domain is KAGVTQTPRYLIKTRGQQVTLSCSPISGHRSVSWYQQTPGQGLQFLFEYFSETQRNKGNFPGRFSGRQFSNSRSEMNVSTLELGDSALYLCASSFVQGPYEQYFGPGTRLTVT.

This clone came up a few times. This chain joins TRBV7-3 and TRBJ2-7; 7 nucleotides line up with TRBD2. Germline CDR1 SGHTA, CDR2 FQGTGA. J lost 0 bases, V lost 2 bases, and 4 bases had no gene match. The length of the CDR3 is 15 residues. The CDR3 region has the DNA TGTGCCAGCAGCTTAGAGCGGGGAGGCTCCTACGAGCAGTACTTC. The encoded protein is CASSLERGGSYEQYF. Looking up the rest from reference TRBV7-3 and TRBJ2-7 gives the full variable domain: GAGVSQTPSNKVTEKGKYVELRCDPISGHTALYWYRQSLGQGPEFLIYFQGTGAADDSGLPNDRFFAVRPEGSVSTLKIQRTERGDSAVYLCASSLERGGSYEQYFGPGTRLTVT.

The chain carries TRBV6-1 and TRBJ1-5; no clear D gene. CDR1 is MNHNS and CDR2 is SASEGT in the germline V gene. V dropped 5 bases and J dropped 0 bases, with 5 bases sitting between them. The CDR3 spans 13 residues. CDR3 DNA sequence: TGTGCCAGCAGTCCGGGTAGCAATCAGCCCCAGCATTTT. It codes for CASSPGSNQPQHF.

The chain recombines TRBV5-6 with TRBJ1-2; 7 bases fit TRBD1. Losses at the gene ends were 4 bases for V and 4 bases for J; bases not matched to a gene: 13. Germline V CDR1 and CDR2: SGHDT, YYEEEE. The CDR3 contains 16 residues. CDR3 nucleotides: TGTGCCAGCAGCGACAACCGGGACAGCGTCATCTATGGCTACACCTTC. It specifies CASSDNRDSVIYGYTF.

The chain recombines TRBV29-1 with TRBJ1-2; D may be TRBD1 (6 bases). Trimming shortened V by 7 bases and J by 8 bases, and 14 bases separated the two germline ends. The CDR3 is 11 amino acids. Germline values: CDR1 SQVTM, CDR2 ANQGSEA. CDR3 bases: TGCAGCGGGAACAGGGACGTAGGCTACACCTTC. It specifies CSGNRDVGYTF. Variable domain in full (rest from reference TRBV29-1 and TRBJ1-2): SAVISQKPSRDICQRGTSLTIQCQVDSQVTMMFWYRQQPGQSLTLIATANQGSEATYESGFVIDKFPISRPNLTFSTLTVSNMSPEDSSIYLCSGNRDVGYTFGSGTRLTVV.

This chain joins TRBV28 and TRBJ2-5; 13 nucleotides align to TRBD2. V was pared by 9 bases and J by 4 bases, with 5 bases of the junction left unmatched. CDR3 length: 14 amino acids. Germline V lookup: CDR1 MDHEN, CDR2 SYDVKM. This chain's CDR3 is CASKTSGGLETQYF. The CDR3 coding sequence is TGTGCCAGTAAGACTAGCGGGGGGTTAGAGACCCAGTACTTC.

This clone was observed a handful of times. V is TRBV29-1 and J is TRBJ1-2; D is perhaps TRBD1 (5 bases). Germline values: CDR1 SQVTM, CDR2 ANQGSEA. The V gene lost 6 bases and the J gene lost 4 bases, with 18 bases spanning the gap. The CDR3 length is 14 residues. In DNA form, the CDR3 reads TGCAGCGTCGTACCCTACAGGTATCCCTATGGCTACACCTTC. Amino acid sequence: CSVVPYRYPYGYTF. The full variable domain, its missing parts supplied by reference TRBV29-1 and TRBJ1-2, is SAVISQKPSRDICQRGTSLTIQCQVDSQVTMMFWYRQQPGQSLTLIATANQGSEATYESGFVIDKFPISRPNLTFSTLTVSNMSPEDSSIYLCSVVPYRYPYGYTFGSGTRLTVV.

The CDR3, as DNA: TGTGCCAGCAGTTGGGCAGGGGGCAATCAGCCCCAGCATTTT. Translated: CASSWAGGNQPQHF. The J gene is TRBJ1-5, the V gene TRBV6-2 or TRBV6-3; a weak D match, TRBD1 (6 bases). CDR3 length equals 14 residues. From germline, CDR1 is MNHEY and CDR2 SVGEGT. With 4 bases removed from V and 2 bases from J, the gap between germline ends came to 9 bases.

The chain recombines TRBV30 with TRBJ1-2; TRBD1 matches at 12 bases. The length of the CDR3 is 14 residues. Germline CDR1 is GTSNPN and CDR2 is SVGIG (reference sequence). The V and J ends lost 8 bases and 8 bases, in that order; junction bases with no gene match: 12. The CDR3 loop is CALSTGQGARGYTF. In DNA form, the CDR3 reads TGTGCCCTATCGACGGGACAGGGGGCGCGAGGCTACACCTTC. Full variable domain (outside the CDR3, taken from reference TRBV30 and TRBJ1-2): SQTIHQWPATLVQPVGSPLSLECTVEGTSNPNLYWYRQAAGRGLQLLFYSVGIGQISSEVPQNLSASRPQDRQFILSSKKLLLSDSGFYLCALSTGQGARGYTFGSGTRLTVV.

The rearrangement uses TRBV11-2 and TRBJ2-2, with D unclear. The V end was cut by 3 bases, the J end by 5 bases, with 4 bases between. This CDR3 is 12 amino acids long. The germline CDR1 and CDR2 sequences are SGHAT and FQNNGV. CDR3 residues: CASSFSTGELFF. CDR3 nucleotide sequence: TGTGCCAGCAGCTTTAGTACCGGGGAGCTGTTTTTT.

This chain uses TRBV5-1 with TRBJ2-2; TRBD1 is a possible D gene (6 bases). Germline-derived CDR1 and CDR2 are SGHRS and YFSETQ. V was trimmed by 5 bases and J by 0 bases, leaving 11 bases between them. The CDR3 contains 15 residues. CDR3 loop: CASRQGSANTGELFF. For the CDR3, the DNA is TGCGCCAGCAGACAGGGCAGTGCGAACACCGGGGAGCTGTTTTTT.

The chain uses TRBV6-2 or TRBV6-3 and TRBJ1-2; D ambiguous. Trimming took 2 bases from V and 10 from J, leaving 14 bases between them. Germline loops: CDR1 MNHEY, CDR2 SVGEGT. There are 13 residues in the CDR3. CDR3 protein: CASSYDFGSSYTF. The CDR3 bases are TGTGCCAGCAGTTACGATTTCGGGTCCTCCTACACCTTC.